A selection of T cell receptor beta chains follows, all from one sample in a study of control samples from healthy donors and cancer patients. Profiling relied on immunoSEQ multiplex PCR, and the TCRdb table lists in-frame clones only, not all of them. Of 46,000 or so clones in the sample, roughly 92% are singletons; the top ten hold under 0.95%. The sequenced sample was PBMCs. These receptors all come from a man aged 25 to 40 with colorectal cancer. The CDR3 runs from the conserved cysteine through the conserved F or W. Rows may omit the clone size; those that give it use once, few, many or a size class.

>-|TRBJ1-2|TRBV6-5|13
CASSYKGVGGYTF
>once|TRBJ1-1|TRBV11-2|15
CASSRTGGKNTEAFF
>few|TRBJ1-1|TRBV28|12
CASSFPREEAFF
>-|TRBJ2-1|TRBV10-2|12
CASSEIGGEQFF
>-|TRBJ2-3|TRBV11-2|15
CASSPDPGTTDTQYF
>-|TRBJ2-7|TRBV11-3|13
CASSLGLGKEQYF
>few|TRBJ1-5|TRBV4-1|15
CASSQENRGNQPQHF
>-|TRBJ2-7|TRBV11-2|15
CASSLYGVRGYEQYF
>-|TRBJ1-2|TRBV19|17
CASSIDSSRTGNDGYTF
>-|TRBJ2-2|TRBV19|17
CASNPRGLGGDTGELFF
>-|TRBJ1-1|TRBV6-5|13
CASFLGGATEAFF
>-|TRBJ1-2|TRBV7-9|14
CASSFSGQGYGYTF
>-|TRBJ2-3|TRBV4-3|14
CASSQSMYTDTQYF
>-|TRBJ2-5|TRBV5-4|16
CASSPSRDYRQETQYF
>-|TRBJ1-6|TRBV6-2/TRBV6-3|14
CASSPGASNSPLHF
>-|TRBJ1-5|TRBV4-1|15
CASSPGQGSGKPQHF
>-|TRBJ1-5|TRBV6-5|15
CASSLDRNSNQPQHF
>-|TRBJ2-3|TRBV5-1|17
CASTSGLAGPRGDTQYF
>-|TRBJ1-1|TRBV5-6|14
CASRPRRDHTEAFF
>-|TRBJ2-2|TRBV7-2|13
CASSSLGTGELFF
>-|TRBJ2-1|TRBV9|17
CASTHSERGASYNEQFF
>-|TRBJ2-1|TRBV6-4|17
CASSDSSIGGDHNEQFF
>-|TRBJ2-4|TRBV4-3|17
CASSRTSGDLAKNIQYF
>-|TRBJ2-2|TRBV3-1/TRBV3-2|17
CASSQDVDRLNTGELFF
>-|TRBJ2-7|TRBV15|13
CATSRDPGYEQYF
>-|TRBJ2-3|TRBV24-1|19
CATSDLTSGGTLSTDTQYF
>-|TRBJ1-1|TRBV18|13
CASSASKNTEAFF